Following are 28 T cell receptor beta chains from one sample sequenced in a study of blood T cells in healthy people across ages. With a J-beta primer mix and a sample-barcoded 5' primer, a second PCR ran 7 to 11 cycles. One entry per CDR3 protein, called by TCRdb with MiXCR from the 5' RACE reads. The sample contains about 1.1 million distinct CDR3 sequences, more than 30% of which appear only once. The sample was blood. The receptor set was obtained from a man aged 18 to 29 in good health.

The chain joins TRBV9 to TRBJ2-1; the D call may be TRBD1 or TRBD2 (5 bases each). Germline V gene sequence: CDR1 SGDLS, CDR2 YYNGEE. The V end was cut by 0 bases, the J end by 12 bases, with 10 bases between. The CDR3 runs to 12 residues. This CDR3 is CASSVDEGRQFF. In nucleotides, the CDR3 is TGTGCCAGCAGCGTAGACGAGGGACGGCAGTTCTTC.

The chain is built from TRBV4-2 and TRBJ2-5; 9 bases agree with TRBD2. Trimming removed 0 bases from V and 5 bases from J; junction bases left unmatched: 7. CDR3 length: 16 residues. Germline CDR1 and CDR2: LGHNA and YNFKEQ. CDR3 residues: CASSQDQPSGVETQYF. CDR3 in DNA: TGTGCCAGCAGCCAAGATCAGCCTAGCGGGGTGGAGACCCAGTACTTC.

On this clonotype: Germline is not matched at one junction end, which may reflect a read error. The rearrangement links TRBV18 to TRBJ1-2, with D unresolved. The CDR3 runs to 13 residues. CDR1 KGHSH and CDR2 LQKENI come from the germline V gene. The CDR3 region is CASAPPGTYGYTF. As DNA, the CDR3 is TGTGCCAGCGCACCACCGGGTACCTATGGCTACACCTTC. The complete variable domain, with remaining parts taken from reference TRBV18 and TRBJ1-2, reads NAGVMQNPRHLVRRRGQEARLRCSPMKGHSHVYWYRQLPEEGLKFMVYLQKENIIDESGMPKERFSAEFPKEGPSILRIQQVVRGDSAAYFCASAPPGTYGYTFGSGTRLTVV.

This chain joins TRBV9 and TRBJ2-5, with D possibly being TRBD2 (6 bases). Trimming cost V 0 bases and J 5 bases, with 14 bases left between them. The CDR3 spans 15 residues. Per germline, CDR1 SGDLS and CDR2 YYNGEE. CDR3 sequence (DNA): TGTGCCAGCAGCGTAGACTCGGCGGGGATGGAGACCCAGTACTTC. Its protein is CASSVDSAGMETQYF. The entire variable domain, with the rest obtained from reference TRBV9 and TRBJ2-5, is as follows: DSGVTQTPKHLITATGQRVTLRCSPRSGDLSVYWYQQSLDQGLQFLIQYYNGEERAKGNILERFSAQQFPDLHSELNLSSLELGDSALYFCASSVDSAGMETQYFGPGTRLLVL.

V usage is TRBV4-1 and J usage is TRBJ2-7; D is unclear. The end of the DNA aligns better with TRBJ2-5, so the J call may be wrong. The CDR3 has 14 residues. Germline lookup yields CDR1 MGHRA and CDR2 YSYEKL. CDR3 sequence (DNA): TGCGCCAGCAGCCAAAGGGTTGTTGGGGAGACCCAGTACTTC. Residues: CASSQRVVGETQYF.

This clonotype was seen more than once but under ten times. V usage is TRBV12-3 or TRBV12-4 and J usage is TRBJ1-4; 7 nucleotides align to TRBD1. The CDR3 has 15 amino acids. V was pared by 5 bases and J by 2 bases, with 5 bases of the junction left unmatched. The CDR3, as DNA: TGTGCCAGCAGTCCCTCGACAGGGACTAATGAAAAACTGTTTTTT. This encodes CASSPSTGTNEKLFF.

This clonotype showed up just a few times. The V call is TRBV5-1, the J call TRBJ2-3, with 10 bases lining up with TRBD1. Germline CDR1 and CDR2: SGHRS and YFSETQ. Losses at the gene ends were 6 bases for V and 2 bases for J; bases not matched to a gene: 6. The CDR3 is made up of 15 amino acids. As DNA, the CDR3 is TGCGCCAGCAACCCAGGACAGGGGGTCACAGATACGCAGTATTTT. Amino acids: CASNPGQGVTDTQYF. Drawing the rest from reference TRBV5-1 and TRBJ2-3, the complete variable domain is KAGVTQTPRYLIKTRGQQVTLSCSPISGHRSVSWYQQTPGQGLQFLFEYFSETQRNKGNFPGRFSGRQFSNSRSEMNVSTLELGDSALYLCASNPGQGVTDTQYFGPGTRLTVL.

The table lists this clonotype with a few counts. This rearrangement joins TRBV25-1 to TRBJ1-6, with TRBD1 matching over 7 bases. Germline V gene lookup returns CDR1 MGHDK and CDR2 SYGVNS. J gave up 14 bases and V 1 base, and 11 bases lay outside the gene matches. The CDR3 covers 15 residues. CDR3 protein: CASSELGTDSSTLHF. Written as DNA, the CDR3 is TGTGCCAGCAGTGAATTGGGGACAGACTCCTCGACCCTCCACTTT.

The J gene is TRBJ1-5, the V gene TRBV12-3 or TRBV12-4; possibly TRBD1 for D (5 bases). This CDR3 has 14 residues. V was clipped by 7 bases and J by 2 bases, with 12 bases between them. This CDR3 is CASTRDGRNQPQHF. The CDR3 nucleotides are TGTGCCAGCACCAGGGACGGTCGCAATCAGCCCCAGCATTTT.

This clonotype was detected only a few times. The chain has TRBV6-1 and TRBJ2-5, with D hard to call. Trimming removed 5 bases at V and 2 bases at J, with 9 bases between. Germline CDR1 MNHNS, CDR2 SASEGT. This CDR3 comprises 13 residues. The CDR3 loop is CASSTHIQETQYF. Written as DNA, the CDR3 is TGTGCCAGCAGTACACACATTCAAGAGACCCAGTACTTC.

The chain couples TRBV14 to TRBJ1-1, with D unresolved. Looked up from germline, CDR1 is SGHDN and CDR2 is FVKESK. V dropped 4 bases and J dropped 1 base, with 13 bases sitting between them. The CDR3 has 15 amino acids. As DNA, the CDR3 is TGTGCCAGCAGCCGCGTGGGGTTCGGGAACACTGAAGCTTTCTTT. Its protein product is CASSRVGFGNTEAFF.

On this clonotype: A much larger clone sits a single nucleotide away, making a read error possible. The V call is TRBV6-6, the J call TRBJ2-3; no clear D. The CDR3 runs to 14 residues. V was trimmed by 5 bases and J by 4 bases, leaving 13 bases between them. Germline CDR1 and CDR2: MNHNY and SVGAGI (reference sequence). Here the CDR3 reads CASSGTGWADTQYF. CDR3 in DNA: TGTGCCAGCAGTGGAACCGGATGGGCAGATACGCAGTATTTT.

This clonotype has a single count. The V and J genes are TRBV4-3 and TRBJ2-7, with a weak D call TRBD1 (6 bases). V was trimmed by 5 bases and J by 2 bases, leaving 16 bases between them. Germline loops: CDR1 LGHNA, CDR2 YSLEER. The CDR3 totals 15 residues. CDR3 sequence (DNA): TGCGCCAGCAGCAAGAACCCAGGGGCCCCCTACGAGCAGTACTTC. Protein product: CASSKNPGAPYEQYF.

This clonotype has a handful of counts. The chain employs TRBV20-1 and TRBJ2-7, with 10 bases matching TRBD2. The CDR3 loop spans 15 amino acids. V lost 0 bases and J lost 4; bases outside the gene matches: 6. Germline lookup yields CDR1 DFQATT and CDR2 SNEGSKA (reference sequence). CDR3 sequence (DNA): TGCAGTGCTAGAGATCTGTCTAGCGGGGGTTACGAGCAGTACTTC. Translated: CSARDLSSGGYEQYF.

Only a few counts were recorded for this clonotype. V gene TRBV29-1 combines with J gene TRBJ2-5; D tentatively reads TRBD1 or TRBD2 (5 bases each). Germline CDR1 reads SQVTM; CDR2 reads ANQGSEA. V lost 4 bases to trimming and J lost 5 bases, with 20 bases between them. The CDR3 runs 15 residues. CDR3 nucleotides: TGCAGCGTTGGTATTTCGGGGACGGTTCAGGAGACCCAGTACTTC. Protein product: CSVGISGTVQETQYF. Complete variable domain (other parts from reference TRBV29-1 and TRBJ2-5): SAVISQKPSRDICQRGTSLTIQCQVDSQVTMMFWYRQQPGQSLTLIATANQGSEATYESGFVIDKFPISRPNLTFSTLTVSNMSPEDSSIYLCSVGISGTVQETQYFGPGTRLLVL.

This clonotype was seen many times. CDR3 loop: CASSAAGYPGYTF. The CDR3 DNA is TGTGCCAGCAGTGCAGCAGGGTATCCCGGCTACACCTTC. The chain carries TRBV12-3 or TRBV12-4 and TRBJ1-2; D may be TRBD1 (5 bases). This CDR3 contains 13 residues. V lost 5 bases, J lost 8 bases, and 15 bases lay in between.

The rearrangement joins TRBV30 to TRBJ1-2; D remains unclear. Trimming removed 1 base at V and 8 bases at J, with 14 bases between. The CDR3 spans 13 residues. The germline V gene has CDR1 GTSNPN and CDR2 SVGIG (reference sequence). The CDR3 reads CAWSERTPRGYTF. In DNA, the CDR3 is TGTGCCTGGAGTGAGAGGACCCCCCGGGGCTACACCTTC.

To note about this clonotype: A much larger clone differs from this one at a single base, so this may be a read error. The genes are TRBV10-3 and TRBJ2-5; D is ambiguous. The CDR3 sequence is 12 residues long. Germline loops: CDR1 ENHRY, CDR2 SYGVKD. CDR3: CASSERQETQYF. The CDR3 bases are TGTGCCAGCAGTGAGCGCCAAGAGACCCAGTACTTC.

This chain uses TRBV29-1 with TRBJ2-2, with D perhaps TRBD1 (6 bases). Trimming left V 4 bases short and J 7 bases short, with 13 bases between. This CDR3 region has 13 residues. Germline V gene sequence: CDR1 SQVTM, CDR2 ANQGSEA. The CDR3 is CSVAGQGNGELFF. CDR3 nucleotides: TGCAGCGTTGCCGGTCAGGGGAACGGGGAGCTGTTTTTT.

CDR3 residues: CASSQGPGTERKNIQYF. DNA for the CDR3: TGCGCCAGCAGCCAAGGGCCTGGGACAGAGAGAAAAAACATTCAGTACTTC. The chain carries TRBV4-3 and TRBJ2-4; 7 bases match TRBD1. Germline V gene lookup returns CDR1 LGHNA and CDR2 YSLEER. CDR3 length: 17 amino acids. The V and J ends lost 1 base and 4 bases, in that order; junction bases with no gene match: 10.

This clonotype occurred a few times. The V and J genes are TRBV18 and TRBJ1-2; D perhaps matches TRBD1 (6 bases). Germline V CDR1 and CDR2: KGHSH, LQKENI. The CDR3 has 14 amino acids. V dropped 3 bases and J dropped 3 bases, with 11 bases sitting between them. The CDR3 region is CASSPDKGDYGYTF. The DNA for the CDR3 is TGTGCCAGCTCACCCGACAAGGGGGACTATGGCTACACCTTC.

The rearrangement links TRBV4-3 to TRBJ1-2; no clear D gene. CDR3 length equals 19 residues. The germline V gene has CDR1 LGHNA and CDR2 YSLEER. V was cut by 0 bases and J by 3 bases, with 23 bases left in between. The chain's CDR3 is CASSQETPGPQRIHYGYTF. The CDR3 nucleotides are TGCGCCAGCAGCCAAGAGACGCCGGGCCCCCAGCGAATTCACTATGGCTACACCTTC.

The table lists this clonotype with a few counts. The rearrangement joins TRBV6-2 or TRBV6-3 to TRBJ2-5; no reliable D call. The CDR3 extends over 14 amino acids. V shed 4 bases and J shed 11 bases, with 20 bases lying between them. CDR1 is MNHEY, CDR2 SVGEGT, per germline. CDR3 residues: CASSWDKTFNEQYF. As DNA, the CDR3 is TGTGCCAGCAGTTGGGATAAGACCTTCAATGAGCAGTACTTC.

The chain uses TRBV2 and TRBJ1-1, with D perhaps TRBD1 (5 bases). V gave up 6 bases and J gave up 6 bases, with 17 bases separating them. CDR3 size: 14 residues. Germline lookup yields CDR1 SNHLY and CDR2 FYNNEI. The CDR3 DNA reads TGTGCCAGCAGGGGTTTGAAAGGGACCGCTGAAGCTTTCTTT. It translates to CASRGLKGTAEAFF.

V and J are TRBV7-8 and TRBJ1-5; TRBD1 matches at 7 bases. Unmatched junction bases numbered 7, after V lost 5 bases and J lost 3 bases. The germline CDR1 and CDR2 sequences are SGHVS and FQNEAQ. This CDR3 has 15 residues. CDR3 DNA: TGTGCCAGCAGCCCACCGGGACAGATCAATCAGCCCCAGCATTTT. Protein product: CASSPPGQINQPQHF. The full variable domain, completed using reference TRBV7-8 and TRBJ1-5, is GAGVSQSPRYKVAKRGQDVALRCDPISGHVSLFWYQQALGQGPEFLTYFQNEAQLDKSGLPSDRFFAERPEGSVSTLKIQRTQQEDSAVYLCASSPPGQINQPQHFGDGTRLSIL.

The rearrangement links TRBV18 to TRBJ1-2; TRBD1 aligns across 8 bases. The J segment lost 12 bases and the V segment lost 3 bases, leaving 9 bases of the junction unmatched. From germline, CDR1 is KGHSH and CDR2 LQKENI. The CDR3 loop spans 13 amino acids. The CDR3 reads CASSPGDRTLHTF. CDR3 bases: TGTGCCAGCTCACCGGGGGACAGGACTTTACACACCTTC.

This clonotype has more than one count but fewer than ten. This chain links TRBV6-6 with TRBJ1-5; D is possibly TRBD1 (6 bases). The length of the CDR3 is 16 residues. V lost 7 bases to trimming and J lost 2 bases, with 18 bases between them. Per germline, CDR1 MNHNY and CDR2 SVGAGI (reference sequence). The CDR3 nucleotides read TGTGCCAGCACCCTCGGGGGCTATATTGGCAATCAGCCCCAGCATTTT. Translation: CASTLGGYIGNQPQHF.

This clonotype has more than one count but fewer than ten. The chain is built from TRBV4-1 and TRBJ1-2; 7 positions match TRBD1. The germline V gene has CDR1 MGHRA and CDR2 YSYEKL. The CDR3 runs 13 residues. V lost 2 bases to trimming and J lost 10 bases; unmatched junction nucleotides: 7. Here the CDR3 reads CASSQNTGTDYTF. The CDR3 nucleotides read TGCGCCAGCAGCCAAAACACCGGGACAGACTACACCTTC.